This TCR beta chain was observed in a study of shared clonotypes between healthy human individuals. Germline loops: CDR1 MNHEY, CDR2 SMNVEV (reference sequence). The CDR3 consists of 19 residues. V lost 2 bases, J lost 6 bases, and 29 bases lay in between. It was CD45RO-negative cells, positively selected for CCR7, that made up naive CD8 cells, with terminally differentiated effector memory CD45RA+ cells excluded. Measured with immunoSEQ multiplex PCR; TCRdb has only the in-frame clones, and not every one. The profile shows millions of clones, approximately 94% of them singletons. Sequenced: naive CD8+ T cells from PBMCs. The V and J genes are TRBV27 and TRBJ2-7; the D gene could be TRBD1 or TRBD2 (5 bases each). The TCR sequence derives from a man between 18 and 29 years old in good health. Some clones in this sample may be carry-over from other donors' samples. The CDR3 is CASSLRAGRGSIYLGEQYF. CDR3 bases: TGTGCCAGCAGTTTACGGGCAGGGAGAGGTAGTATTTACCTGGGCGAGCAGTACTTC.